A single sample gave rise to the 9 T cell receptor beta chains below, sequenced in a study of blood T cell repertoires in COVID-19. Profiling relied on immunoSEQ multiplex PCR, and the TCRdb table lists in-frame clones only, not all of them. The data hold 300,000 to 350,000 clones, with about 90% observed a single time. The sequencing sample was made of peripheral blood. These TCRs come from a young woman with COVID-19, enrolled during active disease.

The chain employs TRBV5-4 and TRBJ2-2, with TRBD2 matching 9 bases. V was pared by 3 bases and J by 5 bases, with 8 bases of the junction left unmatched. Germline V gene sequence: CDR1 SGHNT, CDR2 YYREEE (reference sequence). The CDR3 has 16 amino acids. CDR3 loop: CASSSQAGGGTGELFF. CDR3 nucleotide sequence: TGTGCCAGCAGCTCGCAAGCGGGAGGAGGGACCGGGGAGCTGTTTTTT.

A note on this clone: The junction differs from germline at one of its ends, possibly a read error. The chain is built from TRBV6-6 and TRBJ1-6; the D gene is possibly TRBD1 (6 bases). The CDR3 totals 12 residues. Germline CDR1 is MNHNY and CDR2 is SVGAGI (reference sequence). CDR3 sequence: CASSYSNGQRSF. As DNA, the CDR3 is TGTGCCAGCAGTTACTCGAACGGACAGCGAAGCTTT.

The chain combines TRBV9 with TRBJ2-1; D is uncertain. Trimming left V 4 bases short and J 1 base short, with 9 bases between. CDR1 is SGDLS and CDR2 is YYNGEE in the germline V gene. The CDR3 totals 14 residues. For the CDR3, the DNA is TGTGCCAGCAGCCCCCGTTTATCCTACAATGAGCAGTTCTTC. Translated, it gives CASSPRLSYNEQFF.

The chain recombines TRBV6-5 with TRBJ2-7, with 8 bases aligning to TRBD2. The CDR3 spans 14 residues. J gave up 4 bases and V 5 bases, and 7 bases lay outside the gene matches. CDR1 and CDR2 from the germline V gene are MNHEY and SVGAGI. The CDR3 spells CASSPAGVIYEQYF. DNA of the CDR3: TGTGCCAGCAGTCCAGCGGGAGTTATATACGAGCAGTACTTC.

This sequence joins TRBV7-2 and TRBJ2-2, with a possible D match to TRBD2 (5 bases). Trimming shortened V by 6 bases and J by 3 bases, and 17 bases separated the two germline ends. CDR3 length equals 16 residues. The germline V gene has CDR1 SGHTA and CDR2 FQGNSA. CDR3 sequence reads: CASSYPRSRDTGELFF. The DNA of the CDR3 is TGTGCCAGCAGTTACCCCCGATCGAGGGACACCGGGGAGCTGTTTTTT.

The chain couples TRBV19 to TRBJ2-3; 10 positions agree with TRBD2. The germline V gene has CDR1 LNHDA and CDR2 SQIVND (reference sequence). The ends lost 1 base at V and 1 base at J; junction bases unmatched: 2. The CDR3 sequence is 16 residues long. The CDR3 region is CASSIGGLAGTDTQYF. The CDR3 region has the DNA TGTGCCAGTAGTATAGGAGGACTAGCGGGCACAGATACGCAGTATTTT.

V usage is TRBV6-5 and J usage is TRBJ1-1, with a possible D match to TRBD1 (6 bases). V was clipped by 1 base and J by 5 bases, with 11 bases between them. From germline, CDR1 is MNHEY and CDR2 SVGAGI. The CDR3 totals 14 residues. The CDR3, as DNA: TGTGCCAGCAGTTACTTCCAGGGGAGTACTGAAGCTTTCTTT. This encodes CASSYFQGSTEAFF.

This chain joins TRBV5-1 and TRBJ1-1; possibly TRBD1 for D (6 bases). Germline assignment: CDR1 SGHRS and CDR2 YFSETQ. V lost 3 bases and J 4 bases, leaving 13 bases between the germline ends. This CDR3 has 14 amino acids. Written as DNA, the CDR3 is TGCGCCAGCAGCTCAGGGGAGTTGGGCACTGAAGCTTTCTTT. Residues: CASSSGELGTEAFF.

The gene calls are TRBV5-4 and TRBJ1-4; D is possibly TRBD1 (6 bases). Germline lookup yields CDR1 SGHNT and CDR2 YYREEE (reference sequence). V was cut by 4 bases and J by 3 bases, with 13 bases left in between. CDR3 length: 15 amino acids. The CDR3 protein is CASSTQTGPNEKLFF. CDR3 coding DNA: TGTGCCAGCAGCACCCAGACAGGCCCTAATGAAAAACTGTTTTTT.